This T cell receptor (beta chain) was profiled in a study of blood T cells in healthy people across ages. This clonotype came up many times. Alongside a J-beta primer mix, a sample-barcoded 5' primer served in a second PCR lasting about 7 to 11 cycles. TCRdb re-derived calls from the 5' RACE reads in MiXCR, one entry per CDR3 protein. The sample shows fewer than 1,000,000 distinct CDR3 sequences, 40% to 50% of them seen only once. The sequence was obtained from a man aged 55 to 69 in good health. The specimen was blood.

The CDR3 nucleotides read TGTGCCAGCGGGCGGACAGGGTCCTACGAGCAGTACTTC. This gives the protein CASGRTGSYEQYF. This chain uses TRBV28 with TRBJ2-7, with TRBD1 identical over 8 bases. Germline loops: CDR1 MDHEN, CDR2 SYDVKM. CDR3 size: 13 residues. The J segment lost 1 base and the V segment lost 8 bases, leaving 4 bases of the junction unmatched.